This TCR beta chain emerged from a study of CD8+ T cells in alopecia areata. The wider study: The protocol delivered tofacitinib for 6 to 18 months, then withdrew it for 6 months.

The V and J ends lost 6 bases and 0 bases respectively, with 8 bases between them. This CDR3 region has 13 residues. The germline CDR1 and CDR2 sequences are MDHEN and SYDVKM. As the sequencing template, cDNA was produced by extracting RNA and reverse transcribing it. Only in-frame clones appear in the TCRdb table, and some are missing; sequencing was by immunoSEQ multiplex PCR. The sample has over 150,000 clones, 63% seen once. The TCR comes from a human donor with alopecia areata. The material was CD4+ T cells sorted from blood, obtained at week 0. V and J are TRBV28 and TRBJ1-2; no definite D call. Here the CDR3 DNA reads TGTGCCAGCAGGACGCCTACTAACTATGGCTACACCTTC. Its protein is CASRTPTNYGYTF.